These 11 T cell receptor beta chains originate from one sample sequenced in a study of cytomegalovirus exposure and HLA in healthy donors. PCR employed 60 Vbeta and 13 Jbeta primers. The table came from immunoSEQ multiplex PCR; TCRdb's copy has only in-frame clones and leaves some out. The table has more than 150,000 clones, about 90% seen once; the top ten hold around 0.21%. The sample was PBMCs. Receptor source: a girl under three years old in good health and CMV-seronegative.

The chain recombines TRBV4-1 with TRBJ1-5; TRBD1 is a possible D gene (6 bases). V shed 1 base and J shed 2 bases, with 12 bases lying between them. The CDR3 covers 16 residues. Germline lookup yields CDR1 MGHRA and CDR2 YSYEKL. CDR3: CASSQGRGWGNQPQHF. In DNA, the CDR3 is TGCGCCAGCAGCCAAGGCAGGGGATGGGGCAATCAGCCCCAGCATTTT.

This rearrangement joins TRBV6-6 to TRBJ2-5, with D perhaps matching TRBD1 (5 bases). The DNA end is more similar to TRBJ2-7, so the J call may be wrong. The CDR3 loop spans 14 amino acids. Looked up from germline, CDR1 is MNHNY and CDR2 is SVGAGI (reference sequence). The CDR3 DNA is TGTGCCAGCAGTTACCGCCCGGACAACTACGAGCAGTACTTC. Its protein product is CASSYRPDNYEQYF.

This chain links TRBV5-4 with TRBJ2-7, with D perhaps matching TRBD2 (5 bases). Looked up from germline, CDR1 is SGHNT and CDR2 is YYREEE (reference sequence). The germline V and J ends were trimmed by 4 bases and 3 bases, with 23 bases remaining between them. This CDR3 is built from 17 residues. CDR3 sequence reads: CASSSRPGERAVYEQYF. The CDR3 DNA follows: TGTGCCAGCAGCAGCCGACCTGGGGAGAGGGCGGTCTACGAGCAGTACTTC.

As concerns this clone: One end of the junction is discordant with germline, which a read error may explain. The rearrangement uses TRBV5-1 and TRBJ1-4; D remains unclear. Germline V gene lookup returns CDR1 SGHRS and CDR2 YFSETQ. There are 18 residues in the CDR3. The CDR3 nucleotides read TGCGCCAACAGCTTGGATTTGATACAGACCTCCTCTAATGAAAAACTGTTTTTT. Translation gives CANSLDLIQTSSNEKLFF.

The chain employs TRBV5-1 and TRBJ2-5; D gene unclear. The DNA matches TRBJ2-7 better at its end, which makes the J call doubtful. CDR1 and CDR2 from the germline V gene are SGHRS and YFSETQ. The CDR3 contains 16 residues. The CDR3 region is CASSLVLPSEAYEQYF. The CDR3 nucleotides read TGCGCCAGCAGCTTGGTTTTGCCCAGCGAAGCCTACGAGCAGTACTTC.

The chain has TRBV5-1 and TRBJ2-2, with 10 bases identical to TRBD2. The CDR3 extends over 19 amino acids. After removal of 1 base from V and 0 bases from J, the junction contained 9 bases not matched to a gene. In germline, CDR1 is SGHRS, CDR2 YFSETQ. The CDR3 loop is CASSLLAGGPATNTGELFF. In DNA, the CDR3 is TGCGCCAGCAGCTTGTTAGCGGGGGGACCCGCAACGAACACCGGGGAGCTGTTTTTT.

This chain joins TRBV2 and TRBJ2-5; TRBD2 aligns across 7 bases. The germline CDR1 and CDR2 sequences are SNHLY and FYNNEI. V gave up 7 bases and J gave up 0 bases; unmatched junction bases: 8. CDR3 size: 15 residues. The CDR3 sequence is CASTYREGYQETQYF. The CDR3 bases are TGTGCCAGCACTTATAGGGAGGGGTACCAAGAGACCCAGTACTTC.

The chain is built from TRBV18 and TRBJ2-7; 8 nucleotides agree with TRBD1. The germline V gene has CDR1 KGHSH and CDR2 LQKENI. V lost 3 bases, J lost 4 bases, and 8 bases stayed unmatched. CDR3 length: 15 amino acids. The CDR3 nucleotides read TGTGCCAGCTCACCTGGACAGGGCCCCACTTACGAGCAGTACTTC. It yields the protein CASSPGQGPTYEQYF.

This clone was recorded a few times. V and J are TRBV6-6 and TRBJ1-2, with D unclear. This CDR3 contains 16 residues. Germline loops: CDR1 MNHNY, CDR2 SVGAGI (reference sequence). With 2 bases removed from V and 3 bases from J, the gap between germline ends came to 16 bases. The chain's CDR3 is CASSYIRAGGDYGYTF. CDR3 DNA: TGTGCCAGCAGTTACATTCGGGCAGGCGGGGACTATGGCTACACCTTC.

The chain is built from TRBV4-1 and TRBJ2-5; D possibly corresponds to TRBD2 (6 bases). Germline V gene lookup returns CDR1 MGHRA and CDR2 YSYEKL. Trimming shortened V by 0 bases and J by 0 bases, and 8 bases separated the two germline ends. The CDR3 covers 15 residues. The CDR3 DNA follows: TGCGCCAGCAGCCAAGAGTGGGACTACCAAGAGACCCAGTACTTC. It encodes CASSQEWDYQETQYF.

This chain connects TRBV4-3 to TRBJ2-5; D call uncertain. Germline V gives CDR1 LGHNA, CDR2 YSLEER. There are 16 residues in the CDR3. The V end was cut by 1 base, the J end by 5 bases, with 17 bases between. The CDR3: CASSQGYFHSSETQYF. CDR3 DNA: TGCGCCAGCAGCCAAGGCTATTTCCACAGCTCCGAGACCCAGTACTTC.